The source of this T cell receptor (beta chain) is a study of identifying expanded T cells in peripheral blood. Study results and caveats: Across healthy donors, higher total template counts meant significantly greater roughly 2-week count variance. Differentially abundant clones: about 1.1 between replicates, about 15 at roughly 15 days, less than 20 at four.

Method: immunoSEQ multiplex PCR; TCRdb's copy keeps in-frame clones and lacks some. The table has under 100,000 clones, around 84% seen once. The table lists this clone with a count of one. The antigen remains undetermined. Healthy donors had no documented immune events, such as infections, while sampled. Germline values: CDR1 WNHNN, CDR2 SYGVQD (reference sequence). The CDR3 sequence is 13 residues long. Trimming took off 3 bases at V and 3 bases at J, with 5 bases between the two ends. The clonotype originates from a person aged 18 to 70 in good health. The sample consisted of blood. The chain joins TRBV10-1 to TRBJ2-2; D is perhaps TRBD1 (5 bases). Here the CDR3 DNA reads TGCGCCAGCAGTGACAGGGACACCGGGGAGCTGTTTTTT. Its protein is CASSDRDTGELFF.